Listed below are T cell receptor beta chains from one sample, sequenced in a study of blood T cell repertoires in COVID-19. Sequencing used immunoSEQ multiplex PCR; TCRdb keeps in-frame clones, though not all of them. The sample comprises a few hundred thousand clones, about 88% of which are singletons, and 3.6% rests with the top ten. The sequenced material came from peripheral blood. The receptors stem from a man aged 18 to 30 with active or convalescent COVID-19. CDR3s include the opening cysteine and the closing phenylalanine or tryptophan. The D gene is left open where the match is weak. Some rows mark clone size as missing; the rest say once, few, many or name a class of expanded clone.

DNA,CDR3,J,V,D,size
TGTGCCAGCAGTTTAAGGCGGACAGGGGCAGGTAATGAGCAGTTCTTC,CASSLRRTGAGNEQFF,TRBJ2-1,TRBV27,TRBD1,-
TGTGCCAGCAGCGCGAGCGCGTGGAATGAGCAGTTCTTC,CASSASAWNEQFF,TRBJ2-1,TRBV5-6,-,once
TGTGCCAGCAGCTTAAATGGTGGCGAGACCCAGTACTTC,CASSLNGGETQYF,TRBJ2-5,TRBV7-3,-,-
TGCAGCGTTGTAGAGTTTATGAACACTGAAGCTTTCTTT,CSVVEFMNTEAFF,TRBJ1-1,TRBV29-1,-,-
TGTGCCAGCAGTCCAGGGGGCGCAAGTCAGCCCCAGCATTTT,CASSPGGASQPQHF,TRBJ1-5,TRBV7-2,TRBD1,-
TGTGCCAGCAGCCAAGTGGAGACAGGGACTAACTATGGCTACACCTTC,CASSQVETGTNYGYTF,TRBJ1-2,TRBV14,TRBD1,-
TGTGCCAGCAGACTGGACAGGAACGTGCCAGATACGCAGTATTTT,CASRLDRNVPDTQYF,TRBJ2-3,TRBV21-1,-,-
TGTGCCAGCAGTGCGGCGCTCACAGATACGCAGTATTTT,CASSAALTDTQYF,TRBJ2-3,TRBV9,-,-
TGCGCCAGCAGCCAAGGGGCCGAAAGAAACACCATATATTTT,CASSQGAERNTIYF,TRBJ1-3,TRBV4-1,-,-
TGTGCCAGCAGGGACAGGGGCGAAGCTTTCTTT,CASRDRGEAFF,TRBJ1-1,TRBV27,TRBD1,-
TGTGCCAGCAGCTTAGTAGCGGGAGAATCTTACGAGCAGTACTTC,CASSLVAGESYEQYF,TRBJ2-7,TRBV7-2,TRBD2,-
TGTGCCAGCACCACCCTGGGACAGTCGTACGAGCAGTACTTC,CASTTLGQSYEQYF,TRBJ2-7,TRBV6-1,TRBD1,-
TGTGCCAGCAGCGTCGACAGGGCCGGGGAGCTGTTTTTT,CASSVDRAGELFF,TRBJ2-2,TRBV27,TRBD1,few
TGTGCCAGTTTGATCGGACAGGGGACGAATGGCTACACCTTC,CASLIGQGTNGYTF,TRBJ1-2,TRBV2,TRBD1,-
TGCGCCAGCAGCCAAGATCCGGACGGGGGGGCATTAGATACGCAGTATTTT,CASSQDPDGGALDTQYF,TRBJ2-3,TRBV4-1,TRBD2,-
TGTGCCAGCAGCTCCTCCGGGGGATCTAACTATGGCTACACCTTC,CASSSSGGSNYGYTF,TRBJ1-2,TRBV6-5,-,once
TGCAGCGTTCAACAGGGTTCTAATGAAAAACTGTTTTTT,CSVQQGSNEKLFF,TRBJ1-4,TRBV29-1,-,-
TGTGCCAGCAGTGACCATTCCGGGACATCGACGAATGAGCAGTTCTTC,CASSDHSGTSTNEQFF,TRBJ2-1,TRBV6-1,-,-
TGCAGCGTTGGGGACAGGTCCTATGGCTACACCTTC,CSVGDRSYGYTF,TRBJ1-2,TRBV29-1,TRBD1,-
TGTGCCAGTCGACAGGGGGCCTGGGAGACCCAGTACTTC,CASRQGAWETQYF,TRBJ2-5,TRBV6-5,TRBD1,-
TGTGCCTCCGGCGGTGACTCTGGAAACACCATATATTTT,CASGGDSGNTIYF,TRBJ1-3,TRBV30,-,few
TGTGCCAGCGGCCGAAACAGCGGCGAGCAGTACTTC,CASGRNSGEQYF,TRBJ2-7,TRBV5-6,-,few
TGTGCCAGCAGAAAAACAGGGACTGAAGCTTTCTTT,CASRKTGTEAFF,TRBJ1-1,TRBV6-5,-,-
TGTGCCAGCAGCACTACAAGGCACGAGCAGTACTTC,CASSTTRHEQYF,TRBJ2-7,TRBV12-3/TRBV12-4,-,-
TGTGCCAGCAGTTCTAACAGGGCGCGGGCAGATACGCAGTATTTT,CASSSNRARADTQYF,TRBJ2-3,TRBV6-2/TRBV6-3,-,-
TGTGCCAGCTCAGGAGGGACAGGAAAATGGCAGCCCCAGCATTTT,CASSGGTGKWQPQHF,TRBJ1-5,TRBV18,TRBD1,-
TGTGCCACCCGCTTTTCTAAGGGGCCGAACACTGAAGCTTTCTTT,CATRFSKGPNTEAFF,TRBJ1-1,TRBV24-1,-,-
TGTGCCAGCAGGGGACAGGGACACACTGAAGCTTTCTTT,CASRGQGHTEAFF,TRBJ1-1,TRBV2,TRBD1,-
TGTGCCAGCAGTTTATCGGGACAGGGGGAATCACCCCTCCACTTT,CASSLSGQGESPLHF,TRBJ1-6,TRBV27,TRBD1,-
TGTGCCAGCAGCGTATCCGGGACTGGCTCCTACGAGCAGTACTTC,CASSVSGTGSYEQYF,TRBJ2-7,TRBV9,-,-
TGTGCCAGCATGGGGAGTACGCCAAGGGGCTACACCTTC,CASMGSTPRGYTF,TRBJ1-2,TRBV2,-,-
TGTGCCAGCAGTCCGGGGGTGAACACTGAAGCTTTCTTT,CASSPGVNTEAFF,TRBJ1-1,TRBV12-3/TRBV12-4,-,-
TGTGCCAGCAGCGTAGAGCCCACCGGTTCCTACGAGCAGTACTTC,CASSVEPTGSYEQYF,TRBJ2-7,TRBV9,-,-
TGTGCCAGCAGCCAAGCGTTCAGGGGCACCGGGGAGCTGTTTTTT,CASSQAFRGTGELFF,TRBJ2-2,TRBV14,-,-
TGCAGCGTTGAAGACTTTACTAGCGCTAAGGCTAAGAATGAGCAGTTCTTC,CSVEDFTSAKAKNEQFF,TRBJ2-1,TRBV29-1,TRBD2,-
TGTGCCAGCAGTCTACAGGGGAACTTTGAGCAGTTCTTC,CASSLQGNFEQFF,TRBJ2-1,TRBV12-3/TRBV12-4,TRBD1,-
TGTGCCAGCAGTCTAGCAGGGGCTATTAGTTATTCACCCCTCCACTTT,CASSLAGAISYSPLHF,TRBJ1-6,TRBV7-6,-,-
TGTGCCATCAGTGAGTCTAGGGAAGGGGGCAATGAGCAGTTCTTC,CAISESREGGNEQFF,TRBJ2-1,TRBV10-3,-,-
TGTGCCAGCAGCAATAGTGCAGATACGCAGTATTTT,CASSNSADTQYF,TRBJ2-3,TRBV28,-,-
TGTGCCAGCAGGGCCGGGACTAGCGTTTCTTACGAGCAGTACTTC,CASRAGTSVSYEQYF,TRBJ2-7,TRBV2,TRBD2,-
TGCGCCAGCAGTTGGACTAGGGATATCACAGATACGCAGTATTTT,CASSWTRDITDTQYF,TRBJ2-3,TRBV10-2,TRBD2,-
TGTGCCAGCAGTCAGGGTGGACGTTCACCCCTCCACTTT,CASSQGGRSPLHF,TRBJ1-6,TRBV11-3,-,-
TGTGCCAGCAGCCAAGAAGTCCCGCTCGGGATCAATGAGCAGTTCTTC,CASSQEVPLGINEQFF,TRBJ2-1,TRBV3-1/TRBV3-2,-,-
TGTGCCAGTAGTATGGGGTATTATCGGGCTAGCGGATCAGATACGCAGTATTTT,CASSMGYYRASGSDTQYF,TRBJ2-3,TRBV19,TRBD2,-
TGTGCCAGCAGGGGAGGGGGGTATACACCCCTCCACTTT,CASRGGGYTPLHF,TRBJ1-6,TRBV6-5,-,few